This entry describes one T cell receptor beta chain. Its antigen is as yet unknown. The data were taken from a study of monozygotic twins with inflammatory bowel disease. General study findings and limits: Healthy co-twins showed greater TCRbeta diversity (inverse Simpson) than IBD patients.

This CDR3 spans 17 amino acids. The germline V gene has CDR1 SEHNR and CDR2 FQNEAQ (reference sequence). The cDNA of both the TCRalpha and TCRbeta chains was subjected to two nested PCRs of approximately 16 and 10 cycles. From the 5' RACE reads, TCRdb lists one entry per CDR3 protein and no DNA. Its clone listing holds roughly 200,000 distinct CDR3 sequences. Sequencing was carried out using blood. The V call is TRBV7-9, the J call TRBJ2-5; TCRdb lists TRBD1, though no DNA is available to test this call. This TCR was sampled from a human donor with ulcerative colitis or Crohn's disease, or a healthy co-twin of an affected twin (not recorded which). The CDR3 region is CASSSTTGGLRWETQYF.